This passage covers 29 T cell receptor beta chains from one sample sequenced in a study of regulatory T cells in long-lasting Graves disease. Sample time point: persistent/refractory GD, antithyroid drugs over 5 years with positive TRAb. Generation of the TCR library employed RNA extracted from PBMCs. Building of the TCR beta libraries involved iRepertoire HTBI primers and Arm-PCR of CDR3 regions. One entry per CDR3 protein results from TCRdb running MiXCR on the multiplex PCR reads. Of over 650,000 distinct CDR3 sequences listed, 30% are singletons. The source was peripheral blood mononuclear cells (PBMCs), collected when the disease was refractory, from a patient treated with antithyroid drugs. These receptors were obtained from a female donor with Graves disease.

This clonotype was seen a few times. The chain carries TRBV7-9 and TRBJ1-5; 8 bases align to TRBD1. V lost 1 base, J lost 6 bases, and 11 bases stayed unmatched. The CDR3 has 17 residues. Germline values: CDR1 SEHNR, CDR2 FQNEAQ (reference sequence). CDR3 sequence (DNA): TGTGCCAGCAGCTTAGGGCGTTTGGCAGGGGGCGTTCAGCCCCAGCATTTT. It is translated as CASSLGRLAGGVQPQHF.

The V and J genes are TRBV6-4 and TRBJ2-1, with TRBD2 matching 13 bases. The CDR3 totals 17 residues. After removal of 5 bases from V and 2 bases from J, the junction contained 6 bases not matched to a gene. The germline CDR1 and CDR2 sequences are MRHNA and SNTAGT. The CDR3 loop reads CASSRGTSGEPYNEQFF. CDR3 DNA sequence: TGTGCCAGCAGTCGCGGGACTAGCGGGGAGCCCTACAATGAGCAGTTCTTC.

This clonotype was found a few times. This sequence joins TRBV9 and TRBJ1-1; 10 bases map to TRBD1. V shed 4 bases and J 5 bases; nucleotides not matched to a gene: 8. Germline assignment: CDR1 SGDLS and CDR2 YYNGEE. This CDR3 contains 15 residues. DNA for the CDR3: TGTGCCAGCAGCCTACGACAGGGGGCGGGTACTGAAGCTTTCTTT. Protein product: CASSLRQGAGTEAFF.

This clonotype was seen a handful of times. The CDR3 protein is CASSLVVGQTYYGYTF. The DNA for the CDR3 is TGTGCCAGCAGTTTAGTTGTGGGACAAACGTACTATGGCTACACCTTC. This rearrangement joins TRBV27 to TRBJ1-2; a weak D match, TRBD1 (6 bases). V dropped 2 bases and J dropped 3 bases, with 16 bases sitting between them. The CDR3 is 16 residues long. Germline lookup yields CDR1 MNHEY and CDR2 SMNVEV (reference sequence).

The chain carries TRBV27 and TRBJ1-5, with a weak D call TRBD1 (5 bases). The CDR3 has 12 residues. With 3 bases removed from V and 15 bases from J, the gap between germline ends came to 15 bases. Germline values: CDR1 MNHEY, CDR2 SMNVEV (reference sequence). CDR3 amino acids: CASSLGTGALHF. CDR3 DNA: TGTGCCAGCAGTTTGGGGACCGGGGCCTTGCATTTT.

On this clonotype itself: This could be a read error, since a much larger clone is one nucleotide away. It is likely a read error, because the conserved phenylalanine at the end of the CDR3 is missing. The chain joins TRBV11-1 to TRBJ2-7; D call uncertain. Germline-derived CDR1 and CDR2 are SGHAT and FQDESV (reference sequence). This CDR3 spans 13 amino acids. V shed 3 bases and J shed 1 base, with 7 bases lying between them. DNA of the CDR3: TGTGCCAGCAGCTTCGACCGATCCTACGAGCAGTACCTC. Residues: CASSFDRSYEQYL.

This clonotype turned up a few times. DNA of the CDR3: TGCGCCAGCAGCCTTGGGGTCAGGGAGACCCAGTACTTC. It is translated as CASSLGVRETQYF. The rearrangement uses TRBV10-1 and TRBJ2-5; no definite D call. Germline CDR1 and CDR2: WNHNN and SYGVQD (reference sequence). This CDR3 contains 13 residues. V lost 6 bases and J lost 5, with 13 bases in between.

The table lists this clonotype with many counts. The rearrangement links TRBV20-1 to TRBJ2-5; 8 bases align to TRBD1. CDR3 length: 13 residues. Germline CDR1 reads DFQATT; CDR2 reads SNEGSKA (reference sequence). With V trimmed by 5 bases and J by 5 bases, 7 bases remained unmatched. The CDR3 loop is CSAAWTGTETQYF. In DNA, the CDR3 is TGCAGTGCTGCCTGGACAGGGACGGAGACCCAGTACTTC.

The J gene is TRBJ2-4, the V gene TRBV28; 9 bases line up with TRBD1. Germline V CDR1 and CDR2: MDHEN, SYDVKM. CDR3 size: 16 residues. The junction had 5 bases not matched to a gene; V was cut back by 4 bases and J by 1 base. The CDR3 spells CASSSGQGGAKNIQYF. The CDR3, as DNA: TGTGCCAGCAGTTCGGGACAGGGTGGCGCCAAAAACATTCAGTACTTC.

This clonotype was counted a few times. The chain joins TRBV28 to TRBJ1-2, with a possible D match to TRBD1 (6 bases). Germline loops: CDR1 MDHEN, CDR2 SYDVKM. CDR3 size: 13 residues. With 6 bases removed from V and 8 bases from J, the gap between germline ends came to 16 bases. The DNA of the CDR3 is TGTGCCAGCAGCCAAACAGGGCCTAGAGGCTACACCTTC. Its protein product is CASSQTGPRGYTF.

This clonotype has a count of ten or more. The chain joins TRBV2 to TRBJ2-7, with D possibly being TRBD1 (7 bases). Germline-derived CDR1 and CDR2 are SNHLY and FYNNEI. With 2 bases removed from V and 8 bases from J, the gap between germline ends came to 13 bases. The CDR3 totals 13 residues. CDR3 region: CASSERQGGQQYF. In nucleotides, the CDR3 is TGTGCCAGCAGTGAACGGCAGGGGGGTCAGCAGTACTTC. Complete variable domain (other parts from reference TRBV2 and TRBJ2-7): EPEVTQTPSHQVTQMGQEVILRCVPISNHLYFYWYRQILGQKVEFLVSFYNNEISEKSEIFDDQFSVERPDGSNFTLKIRSTKLEDSAMYFCASSERQGGQQYFGPGTRLTVT.

There are many counts of this clonotype. The gene calls are TRBV27 and TRBJ1-1; the D is unclear. The CDR3 spans 14 residues. V lost 5 bases to trimming and J lost 1 base, with 11 bases between them. The germline V gene encodes CDR1 MNHEY and CDR2 SMNVEV (reference sequence). CDR3 DNA sequence: TGTGCCAGCAGTGCTGGACTCACGAACACTGAAGCTTTCTTT. Translated: CASSAGLTNTEAFF.

This rearrangement joins TRBV7-2 to TRBJ2-2; 7 bases are shared with TRBD1. The V gene end was trimmed by 6 bases and the J gene end by 1 base; junction bases not matched to a gene: 2. The CDR3 consists of 14 residues. The germline V gene has CDR1 SGHTA and CDR2 FQGNSA. The CDR3 DNA reads TGTGCCAGCAGGAACAGGGGGAACACCGGGGAGCTGTTTTTT. This encodes CASRNRGNTGELFF.

This clonotype came up a few times. This sequence joins TRBV19 and TRBJ1-5, with D perhaps matching TRBD1 (5 bases). Trimming took 6 bases from V and 0 from J, leaving 9 bases between them. Germline CDR1 is LNHDA and CDR2 is SQIVND (reference sequence). The CDR3 extends over 14 amino acids. The CDR3 loop is CASSMTASNQPQHF. CDR3 bases: TGTGCCAGTAGCATGACAGCTAGCAATCAGCCCCAGCATTTT.

The chain carries TRBV13 and TRBJ1-2; TRBD1 agrees at 7 bases. The CDR3 is 15 residues long. Unmatched junction bases numbered 7, after V lost 5 bases and J lost 1 base. Germline CDR1 is PRHDT and CDR2 is FYEKMQ (reference sequence). For the CDR3, the DNA is TGTGCCAGCAGCCCAAAGGGACAGCTTAACTATGGCTACACCTTC. It codes for CASSPKGQLNYGYTF.

In its sample, this clonotype was seen a few times. The J gene is TRBJ1-1, the V gene TRBV2; 11 nucleotides match TRBD1. V lost 7 bases to trimming and J lost 6 bases; unmatched junction nucleotides: 7. Per the germline V gene, CDR1 is SNHLY and CDR2 is FYNNEI. This CDR3 is built from 14 residues. Here the CDR3 DNA reads TGTGCCAGCAACTCTAGGACAGGGGGCCCTGAAGCTTTCTTT. It encodes CASNSRTGGPEAFF.

The chain recombines TRBV12-3 or TRBV12-4 with TRBJ2-5; 8 nucleotides align to TRBD2. The V and J ends lost 2 bases and 2 bases, in that order; junction bases with no gene match: 7. The CDR3 runs 16 residues. The CDR3 here is CASSLLASGRQETQYF. The CDR3 nucleotides are TGTGCCAGCAGTTTATTGGCTAGCGGGCGTCAAGAGACCCAGTACTTC.

This sequence joins TRBV5-1 and TRBJ2-7; D is uncertain. Germline CDR1 and CDR2: SGHRS and YFSETQ. Trimming shortened V by 4 bases and J by 0 bases, and 14 bases separated the two germline ends. This CDR3 is built from 15 residues. Here the CDR3 DNA reads TGCGCCAGCAGCGTACTACCCGGGTCCTCCTACGAGCAGTACTTC. Protein sequence: CASSVLPGSSYEQYF.

The V gene is TRBV27, the J gene TRBJ1-3; TRBD1 might be the D (6 bases). Trimming cost V 6 bases and J 2 bases, with 14 bases left between them. The CDR3 covers 15 residues. CDR1 and CDR2 (germline): MNHEY, SMNVEV (reference sequence). The DNA for the CDR3 is TGTGCCAGCAGCCCCGGGGCAGGGGCTGGAAACACCATATATTTT. It specifies CASSPGAGAGNTIYF.

This rearrangement joins TRBV19 to TRBJ1-1; no reliable D call. This CDR3 region has 16 residues. Germline CDR1 and CDR2: LNHDA and SQIVND (reference sequence). Trimming shortened V by 7 bases and J by 0 bases, and 18 bases separated the two germline ends. The CDR3: CASTVAQGRMNTEAFF. The CDR3 DNA is TGTGCCAGTACGGTGGCACAAGGAAGAATGAACACTGAAGCTTTCTTT. Together with reference TRBV19 and TRBJ1-1, the CDR3 gives the full variable domain: DGGITQSPKYLFRKEGQNVTLSCEQNLNHDAMYWYRQDPGQGLRLIYYSQIVNDFQKGDIAEGYSVSREKKESFPLTVTSAQKNPTAFYLCASTVAQGRMNTEAFFGQGTRLTVV.

The chain couples TRBV5-1 to TRBJ2-7; 9 bases are shared with TRBD2. Per germline, CDR1 SGHRS and CDR2 YFSETQ. The trim removed 2 bases at V and 5 bases at J, leaving 5 bases unmatched. This CDR3 has 14 residues. CDR3 sequence reads: CASSFLAGVNEQYF. The DNA of the CDR3 is TGCGCCAGCAGCTTTTTAGCGGGAGTGAACGAGCAGTACTTC.

This clonotype was detected a few times. The gene calls are TRBV19 and TRBJ2-5; 8 nucleotides line up with TRBD1. V lost 4 bases to trimming and J lost 4 bases; unmatched junction nucleotides: 17. Germline CDR1 is LNHDA and CDR2 is SQIVND (reference sequence). The CDR3 loop spans 18 amino acids. The CDR3 region is CASSTQGAPPVVRETQYF. CDR3 DNA sequence: TGTGCCAGTAGTACCCAGGGGGCTCCACCCGTCGTACGAGAGACCCAGTACTTC.

J is TRBJ1-3 and V is TRBV20-1, with TRBD1 identical over 7 bases. Losses at the gene ends were 6 bases for V and 3 bases for J; bases not matched to a gene: 14. Germline V gene data show CDR1 as DFQATT and CDR2 as SNEGSKA (reference sequence). The CDR3 length is 16 residues. Here the CDR3 reads CSAAGGGRSYGNTIYF. The CDR3 DNA follows: TGCAGTGCGGCAGGGGGAGGCAGGTCCTATGGAAACACCATATATTTT.

This rearrangement joins TRBV12-3 or TRBV12-4 to TRBJ1-6; D may be TRBD1 (6 bases). Trimming removed 3 bases at V and 9 bases at J, with 12 bases between. CDR3 length: 14 amino acids. The CDR3 coding sequence is TGTGCCAGCAGTTTCGGGGGGCATGGTTCACCCCTCCACTTT. Encoded protein: CASSFGGHGSPLHF.

This clonotype was observed at least ten times. V is TRBV28 and J is TRBJ1-1; D perhaps matches TRBD1 (6 bases). The germline V and J ends were trimmed by 7 bases and 4 bases, with 19 bases remaining between them. The CDR3 has 15 residues. Germline V lookup: CDR1 MDHEN, CDR2 SYDVKM. CDR3 protein: CASIVGTPWTTEAFF. CDR3 DNA: TGTGCCAGCATAGTAGGGACACCCTGGACCACTGAAGCTTTCTTT.

There are a few counts of this clonotype. CDR3 DNA sequence: TGTGCCAGCAGTATCTCACTGGCGATGGAGACCCAGTACTTC. Protein: CASSISLAMETQYF. The chain recombines TRBV27 with TRBJ2-5; D is unclear. Trimming cost V 5 bases and J 5 bases, with 15 bases left between them. Per the germline V gene, CDR1 is MNHEY and CDR2 is SMNVEV (reference sequence). The CDR3 loop spans 14 amino acids.

The sample holds many counts of this clonotype. The rearrangement joins TRBV6-1 to TRBJ1-1, with TRBD1 identical over 8 bases. The CDR3 has 17 amino acids. Trimming took 4 bases from V and 0 from J; bases not matched to a gene: 10. Germline V gives CDR1 MNHNS, CDR2 SASEGT. This chain's CDR3 is CASSGAGGSQVNTEAFF. The CDR3 DNA reads TGTGCCAGCAGTGGAGCAGGGGGCTCCCAGGTGAACACTGAAGCTTTCTTT.

The V gene is TRBV6-1, the J gene TRBJ2-7, with 9 bases matching TRBD1. The CDR3 is 15 amino acids. From germline, CDR1 is MNHNS and CDR2 SASEGT. Germline trimming cut 6 bases from V and 2 bases from J; bases unmatched to any gene: 8. Here the CDR3 reads CASSTGTGRTYEQYF. In DNA form, the CDR3 reads TGTGCCAGCAGCACAGGGACAGGGAGGACCTACGAGCAGTACTTC.

This clonotype was detected only a few times. This chain connects TRBV6-5 to TRBJ2-6; D not resolved. Germline-derived CDR1 and CDR2 are MNHEY and SVGAGI. The CDR3 totals 18 residues. The germline V and J ends were trimmed by 2 bases and 0 bases, with 14 bases remaining between them. DNA for the CDR3: TGTGCCAGCAGTTACCCACTTTCGCCATACTCTGGGGCCAACGTCCTGACTTTC. It codes for CASSYPLSPYSGANVLTF.